These 11 T cell receptor beta chains came from one sample sequenced in a study of T-cell memory formation after mild COVID-19. One entry per CDR3 protein, called by TCRdb with MiXCR from the 5' RACE reads. The sample includes 360,000 or so distinct CDR3 sequences, 25% to 30% of them seen just once. Material: PBMCs or a T cell subset sorted from them (not recorded which). These receptors were taken from an adult woman who had mild COVID-19 (a few samples of this study predate the infection). Cell type and time point are not known.

V usage is TRBV7-3 and J usage is TRBJ1-1; 8 positions agree with TRBD1. Germline V lookup: CDR1 SGHTA, CDR2 FQGTGA. Losses at the gene ends were 5 bases for V and 7 bases for J; bases not matched to a gene: 3. This CDR3 region has 12 residues. CDR3 in amino acids: CASSPGGSEAFF. Written as DNA, the CDR3 is TGTGCCAGCAGCCCAGGGGGCAGTGAAGCTTTCTTT.

The chain is built from TRBV20-1 and TRBJ1-1; the D is unclear. Trimming pared 3 bases from V and 1 base from J, leaving 18 bases between. Germline lookup yields CDR1 DFQATT and CDR2 SNEGSKA (reference sequence). The CDR3 consists of 16 residues. The CDR3 nucleotides are TGCAGTGCTAGTCCGCCTCCATTCGAGCCGAACACTGAAGCTTTCTTT. Protein sequence: CSASPPPFEPNTEAFF.

This clonotype was counted a few times. The chain recombines TRBV4-3 with TRBJ2-7; the D gene is possibly TRBD2 (5 bases). This CDR3 comprises 18 residues. Germline-derived CDR1 and CDR2 are LGHNA and YSLEER. The V end lost 0 bases, the J end lost 4 bases, and 22 bases lay between the germline ends. This CDR3 reads CASSQDIPAAALGYEQYF. In DNA form, the CDR3 reads TGCGCCAGCAGCCAAGATATCCCTGCAGCGGCTCTCGGGTACGAGCAGTACTTC.

The rearrangement uses TRBV5-1 and TRBJ2-3; D assignment may be TRBD1 or TRBD2 (5 bases each). Germline values: CDR1 SGHRS, CDR2 YFSETQ. The CDR3 runs 14 residues. V was clipped by 4 bases and J by 6 bases, with 15 bases between them. CDR3 DNA sequence: TGCGCCAGCAGCCCCCTGGGGGTAACGGATACGCAGTATTTT. Translated: CASSPLGVTDTQYF.

The chain joins TRBV4-1 to TRBJ2-2; TRBD2 aligns across 8 bases. The V gene end was trimmed by 5 bases and the J gene end by 1 base; junction bases not matched to a gene: 6. This CDR3 is 16 amino acids long. The germline CDR1 and CDR2 sequences are MGHRA and YSYEKL. The CDR3 DNA sequence: TGCGCCAGCAGCGCAGTTCTAGCGGGGAACACCGGGGAGCTGTTTTTT. Translation gives CASSAVLAGNTGELFF.

This clonotype has more than one count but fewer than ten. The V gene is TRBV7-8, the J gene TRBJ2-5; 9 positions agree with TRBD2. J gave up 7 bases and V 5 bases, and 11 bases lay outside the gene matches. The CDR3 length is 15 residues. Germline V lookup: CDR1 SGHVS, CDR2 FQNEAQ. The CDR3 loop reads CASSPRTSAPGTQYF. The CDR3 region has the DNA TGTGCCAGCAGCCCTAGGACTAGCGCCCCAGGGACCCAGTACTTC.

This clonotype was picked up a small number of times. This CDR3 reads CSARVPGTGGSDGYTF. Written as DNA, the CDR3 is TGCAGTGCTAGGGTTCCCGGGACAGGGGGCAGCGATGGCTACACCTTC. The V and J genes are TRBV20-1 and TRBJ1-2; 12 bases match TRBD1. Germline V lookup: CDR1 DFQATT, CDR2 SNEGSKA (reference sequence). V lost 3 bases, J lost 6 bases, and 11 bases stayed unmatched. The CDR3 has 16 residues.

The chain employs TRBV28 and TRBJ1-6; no definite D call. Germline assignment: CDR1 MDHEN and CDR2 SYDVKM. This CDR3 contains 15 residues. Trimming pared 3 bases from V and 0 bases from J, leaving 6 bases between. CDR3 region: CASSFLSSYNSPLHF. The CDR3, as DNA: TGTGCCAGCAGTTTCCTGAGCTCCTATAATTCACCCCTCCACTTT. The whole variable domain, remainder taken from reference TRBV28 and TRBJ1-6, is DVKVTQSSRYLVKRTGEKVFLECVQDMDHENMFWYRQDPGLGLRLIYFSYDVKMKEKGDIPEGYSVSREKKERFSLILESASTNQTSMYLCASSFLSSYNSPLHFGNGTRLTVT.

This chain joins TRBV7-2 and TRBJ2-4, with TRBD2 as a possible D gene (5 bases). V was clipped by 4 bases and J by 13 bases, with 23 bases between them. The CDR3 length is 15 residues. CDR1 and CDR2 from the germline V gene are SGHTA and FQGNSA. CDR3 in DNA: TGTGCCAGCAGCTCAACCGGAGGCCCAATAGAGGGACAGTACTTC. It is translated as CASSSTGGPIEGQYF.

This clonotype has only a few counts. The gene calls are TRBV7-9 and TRBJ2-7; D possibly matches TRBD1 or TRBD2 (5 bases each). This CDR3 has 12 residues. Germline V gives CDR1 SEHNR, CDR2 FQNEAQ (reference sequence). Trimming stripped 2 bases from V and 6 bases from J, with 8 bases between. For the CDR3, the DNA is TGTGCCAGCAGCTTACCGGGGCCCGAGCAGTACTTC. It encodes CASSLPGPEQYF.

The chain couples TRBV12-3 or TRBV12-4 to TRBJ2-5, with a weak D call TRBD1 (6 bases). Trimming pared 6 bases from V and 5 bases from J, leaving 16 bases between. This CDR3 is 14 amino acids long. The CDR3 reads CASSLSGGRETQYF. The DNA of the CDR3 is TGTGCCAGCAGCTTAAGTGGGGGCAGGGAGACCCAGTACTTC.